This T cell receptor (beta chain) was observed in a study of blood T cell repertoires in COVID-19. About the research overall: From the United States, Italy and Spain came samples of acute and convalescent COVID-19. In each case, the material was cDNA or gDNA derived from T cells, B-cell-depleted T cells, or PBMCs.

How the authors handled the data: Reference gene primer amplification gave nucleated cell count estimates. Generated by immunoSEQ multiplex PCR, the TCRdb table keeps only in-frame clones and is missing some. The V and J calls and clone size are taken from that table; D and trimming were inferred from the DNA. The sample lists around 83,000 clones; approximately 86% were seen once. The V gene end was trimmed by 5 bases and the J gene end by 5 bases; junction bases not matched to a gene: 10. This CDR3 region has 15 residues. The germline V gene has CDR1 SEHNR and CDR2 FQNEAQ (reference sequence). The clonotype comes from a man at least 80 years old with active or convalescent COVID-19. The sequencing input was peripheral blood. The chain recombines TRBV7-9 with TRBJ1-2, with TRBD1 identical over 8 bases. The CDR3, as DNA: TGTGCCAGCAGCGAAGTGGGGACAGGAGTTTATGGCTACACCTTC. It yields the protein CASSEVGTGVYGYTF.